This TCR beta chain comes out of a study of vaccination and CD4 T cells after COVID-19. Comment on this clonotype: Its specificity is not known.

V lost 0 bases and J lost 5, with 21 bases in between. Germline V lookup: CDR1 KGHDR, CDR2 SFDVKD. This CDR3 comprises 18 residues. Treatment given: roughly 11-day PBMC culture with coronavirus spike peptide pools or control peptides (ViraFEST assay). At days 3 and 7, half the medium was exchanged for fresh IL-2 medium. An Oncomine TCR Beta short-read assay was used to sequence the DNA from cultured CD4+ T cells. Each CDR3 protein is one row after TCRdb ran MiXCR on the PCR reads. The sample records 4,000 to 6,000 distinct CDR3 sequences, roughly 40% being singletons. The clonotype was recovered from a human donor who had recovered from COVID-19. The input for sequencing was CD4+ T cells from blood, cultured in vitro, taken after SARS-CoV-2 vaccination. The chain combines TRBV24-1 with TRBJ2-5, with D perhaps matching TRBD2 (5 bases). DNA for the CDR3: TGTGCCACCAGTGATTTGGGGCATGGTACTCTACTAGGGGAGACCCAGTACTTC. Its protein is CATSDLGHGTLLGETQYF.